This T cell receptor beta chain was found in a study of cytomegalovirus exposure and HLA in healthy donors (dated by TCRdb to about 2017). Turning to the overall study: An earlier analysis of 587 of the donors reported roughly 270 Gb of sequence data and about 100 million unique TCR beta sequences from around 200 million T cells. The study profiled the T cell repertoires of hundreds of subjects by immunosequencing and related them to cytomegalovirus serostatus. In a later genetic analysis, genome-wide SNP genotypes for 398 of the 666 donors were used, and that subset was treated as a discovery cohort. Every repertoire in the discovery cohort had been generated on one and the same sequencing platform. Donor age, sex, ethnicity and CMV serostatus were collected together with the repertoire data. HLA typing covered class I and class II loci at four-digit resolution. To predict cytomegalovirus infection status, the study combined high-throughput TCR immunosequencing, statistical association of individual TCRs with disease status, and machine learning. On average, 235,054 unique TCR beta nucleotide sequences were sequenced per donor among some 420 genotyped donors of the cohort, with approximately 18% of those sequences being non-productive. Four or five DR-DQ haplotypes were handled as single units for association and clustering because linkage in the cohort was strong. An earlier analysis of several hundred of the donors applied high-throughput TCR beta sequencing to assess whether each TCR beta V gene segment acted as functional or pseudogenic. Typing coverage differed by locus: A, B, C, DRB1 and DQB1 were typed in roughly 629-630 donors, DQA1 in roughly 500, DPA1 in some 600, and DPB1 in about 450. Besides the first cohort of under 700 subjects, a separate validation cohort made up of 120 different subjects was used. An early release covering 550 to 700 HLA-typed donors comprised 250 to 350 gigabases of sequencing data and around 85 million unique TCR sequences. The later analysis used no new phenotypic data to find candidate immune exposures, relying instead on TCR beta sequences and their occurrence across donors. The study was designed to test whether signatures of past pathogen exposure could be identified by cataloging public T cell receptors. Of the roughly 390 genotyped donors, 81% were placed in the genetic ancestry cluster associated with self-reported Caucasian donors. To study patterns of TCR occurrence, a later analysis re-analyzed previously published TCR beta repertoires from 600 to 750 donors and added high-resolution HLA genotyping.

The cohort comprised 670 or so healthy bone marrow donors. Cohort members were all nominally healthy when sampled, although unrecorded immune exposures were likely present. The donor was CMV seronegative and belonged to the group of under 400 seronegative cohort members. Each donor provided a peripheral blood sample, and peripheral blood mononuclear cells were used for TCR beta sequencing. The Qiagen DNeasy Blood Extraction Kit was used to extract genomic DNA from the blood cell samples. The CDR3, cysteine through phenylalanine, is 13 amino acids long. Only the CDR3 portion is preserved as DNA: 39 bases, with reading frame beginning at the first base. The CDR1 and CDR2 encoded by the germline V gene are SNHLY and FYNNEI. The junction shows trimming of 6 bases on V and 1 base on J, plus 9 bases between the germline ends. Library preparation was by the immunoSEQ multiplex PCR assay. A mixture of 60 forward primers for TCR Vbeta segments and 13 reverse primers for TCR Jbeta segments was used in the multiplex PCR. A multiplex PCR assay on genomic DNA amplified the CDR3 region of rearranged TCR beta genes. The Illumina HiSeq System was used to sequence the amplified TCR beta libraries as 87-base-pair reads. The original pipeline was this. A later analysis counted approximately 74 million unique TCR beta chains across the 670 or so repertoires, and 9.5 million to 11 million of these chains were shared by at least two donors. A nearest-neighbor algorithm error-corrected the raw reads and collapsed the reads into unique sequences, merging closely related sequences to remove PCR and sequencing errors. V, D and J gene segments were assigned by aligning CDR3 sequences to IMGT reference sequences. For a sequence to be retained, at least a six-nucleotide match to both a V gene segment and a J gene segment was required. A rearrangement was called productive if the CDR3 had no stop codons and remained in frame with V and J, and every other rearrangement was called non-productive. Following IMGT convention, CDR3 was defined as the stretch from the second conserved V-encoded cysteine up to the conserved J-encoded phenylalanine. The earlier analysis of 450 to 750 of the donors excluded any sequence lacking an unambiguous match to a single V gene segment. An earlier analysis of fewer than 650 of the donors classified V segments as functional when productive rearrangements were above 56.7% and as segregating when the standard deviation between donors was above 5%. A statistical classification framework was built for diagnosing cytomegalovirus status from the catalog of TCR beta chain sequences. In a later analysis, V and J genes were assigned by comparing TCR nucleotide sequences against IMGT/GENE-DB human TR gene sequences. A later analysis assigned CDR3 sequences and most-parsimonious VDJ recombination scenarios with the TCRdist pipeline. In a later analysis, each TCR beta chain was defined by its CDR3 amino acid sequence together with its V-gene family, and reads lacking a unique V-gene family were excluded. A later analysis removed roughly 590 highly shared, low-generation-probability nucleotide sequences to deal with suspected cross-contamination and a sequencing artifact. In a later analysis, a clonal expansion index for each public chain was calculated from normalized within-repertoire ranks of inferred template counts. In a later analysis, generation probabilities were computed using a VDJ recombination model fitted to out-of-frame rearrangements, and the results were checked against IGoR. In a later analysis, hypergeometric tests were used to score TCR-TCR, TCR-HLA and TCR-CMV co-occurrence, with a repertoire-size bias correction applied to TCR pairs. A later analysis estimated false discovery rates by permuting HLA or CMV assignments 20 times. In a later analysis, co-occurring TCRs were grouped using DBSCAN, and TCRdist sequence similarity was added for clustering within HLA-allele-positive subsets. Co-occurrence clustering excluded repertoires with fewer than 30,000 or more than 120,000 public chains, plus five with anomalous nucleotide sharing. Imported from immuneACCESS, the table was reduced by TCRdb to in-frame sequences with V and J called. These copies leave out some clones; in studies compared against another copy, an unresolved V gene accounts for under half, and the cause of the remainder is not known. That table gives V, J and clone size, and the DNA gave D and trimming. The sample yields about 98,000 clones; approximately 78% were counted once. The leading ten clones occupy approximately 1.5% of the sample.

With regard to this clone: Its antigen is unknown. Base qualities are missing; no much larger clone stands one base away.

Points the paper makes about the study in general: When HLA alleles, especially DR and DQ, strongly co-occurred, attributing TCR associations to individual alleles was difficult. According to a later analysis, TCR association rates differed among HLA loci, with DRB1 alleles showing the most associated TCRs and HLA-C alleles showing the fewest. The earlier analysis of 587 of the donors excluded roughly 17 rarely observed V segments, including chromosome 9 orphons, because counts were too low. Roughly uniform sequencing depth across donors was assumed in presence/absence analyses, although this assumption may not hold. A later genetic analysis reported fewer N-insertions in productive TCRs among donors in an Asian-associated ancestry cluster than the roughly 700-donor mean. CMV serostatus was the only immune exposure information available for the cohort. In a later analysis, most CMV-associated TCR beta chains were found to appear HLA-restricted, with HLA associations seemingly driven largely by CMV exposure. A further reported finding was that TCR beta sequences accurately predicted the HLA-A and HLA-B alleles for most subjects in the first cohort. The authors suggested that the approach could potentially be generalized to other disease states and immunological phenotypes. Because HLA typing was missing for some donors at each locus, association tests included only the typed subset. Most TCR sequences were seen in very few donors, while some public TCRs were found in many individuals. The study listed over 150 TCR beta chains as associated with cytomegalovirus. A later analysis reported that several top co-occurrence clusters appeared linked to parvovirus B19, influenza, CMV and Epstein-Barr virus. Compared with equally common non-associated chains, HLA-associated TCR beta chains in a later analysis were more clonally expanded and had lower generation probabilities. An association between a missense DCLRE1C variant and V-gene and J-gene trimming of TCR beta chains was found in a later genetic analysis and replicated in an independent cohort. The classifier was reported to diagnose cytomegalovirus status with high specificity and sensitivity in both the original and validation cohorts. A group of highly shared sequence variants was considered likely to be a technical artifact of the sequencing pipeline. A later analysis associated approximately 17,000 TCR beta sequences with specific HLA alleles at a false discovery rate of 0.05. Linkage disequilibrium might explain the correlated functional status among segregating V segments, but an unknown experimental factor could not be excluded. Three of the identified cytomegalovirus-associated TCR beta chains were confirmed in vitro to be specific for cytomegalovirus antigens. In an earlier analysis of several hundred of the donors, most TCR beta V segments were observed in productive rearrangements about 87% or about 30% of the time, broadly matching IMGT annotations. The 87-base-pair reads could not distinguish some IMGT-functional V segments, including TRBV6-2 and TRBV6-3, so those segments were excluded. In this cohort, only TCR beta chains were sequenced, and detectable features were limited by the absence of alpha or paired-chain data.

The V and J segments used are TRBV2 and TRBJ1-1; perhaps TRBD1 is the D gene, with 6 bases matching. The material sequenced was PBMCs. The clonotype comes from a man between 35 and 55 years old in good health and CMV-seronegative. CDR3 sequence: CASSEQGNTEAFF. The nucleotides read TGTGCCAGCAGCGAACAGGGGAACACTGAAGCTTTCTTT.